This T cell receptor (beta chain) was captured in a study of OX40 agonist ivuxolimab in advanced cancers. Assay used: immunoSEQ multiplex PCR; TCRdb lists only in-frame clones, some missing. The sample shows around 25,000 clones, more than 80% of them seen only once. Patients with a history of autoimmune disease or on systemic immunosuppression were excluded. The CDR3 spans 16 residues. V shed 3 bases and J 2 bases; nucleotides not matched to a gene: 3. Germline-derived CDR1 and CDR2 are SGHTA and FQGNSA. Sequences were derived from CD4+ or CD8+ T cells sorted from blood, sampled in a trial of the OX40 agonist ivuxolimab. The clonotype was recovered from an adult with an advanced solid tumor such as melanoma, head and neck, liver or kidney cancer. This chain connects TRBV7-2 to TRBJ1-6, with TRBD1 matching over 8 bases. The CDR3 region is CASSFDRGPYNSPLHF. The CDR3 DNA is TGTGCCAGCAGCTTCGACAGGGGCCCCTATAATTCACCCCTCCACTTT. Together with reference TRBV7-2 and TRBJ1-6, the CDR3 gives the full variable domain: GAGVSQSPSNKVTEKGKDVELRCDPISGHTALYWYRQSLGQGLEFLIYFQGNSAPDKSGLPSDRFSAERTGGSVSTLTIQRTQQEDSAVYLCASSFDRGPYNSPLHFGNGTRLTVT.